A single sample is the source of the 15 T cell receptor beta chains below, sequenced in a study of blood T cell repertoires in COVID-19. The repertoire was sequenced with immunoSEQ multiplex PCR; TCRdb's copy has only in-frame clones and lacks some. Among 50,000 or so clones listed, 83% were seen once. Specimen: peripheral blood. The origin of the receptors is a middle-aged man with acute or convalescent COVID-19.

V gene TRBV6-5 combines with J gene TRBJ1-5; D is unclear. Trimming took off 8 bases at V and 9 bases at J, with 11 bases between the two ends. The V gene's germline CDR1 is MNHEY and CDR2 SVGAGI. The CDR3 extends over 11 amino acids. Written as DNA, the CDR3 is TGTGCCAGCGGAGCATACCTGCCCCAGCATTTT. Amino acids: CASGAYLPQHF.

The chain joins TRBV11-2 to TRBJ1-2; the D gene is possibly TRBD1 (5 bases). From germline, CDR1 is SGHAT and CDR2 FQNNGV. V lost 1 base to trimming and J lost 2 bases, with 14 bases between them. The CDR3 loop spans 16 amino acids. CDR3 sequence reads: CASSLGGSRTNYGYTF. The CDR3 DNA reads as TGTGCCAGCAGCTTAGGGGGCTCTCGTACCAACTATGGCTACACCTTC.

This sequence joins TRBV7-2 and TRBJ2-5; the match to TRBD2 covers 14 bases. The CDR3 totals 17 residues. Germline values: CDR1 SGHTA, CDR2 FQGNSA. Trimming cost V 5 bases and J 5 bases; bases outside gene matches: 10. CDR3 bases: TGTGCCAGCAGCCCACGGCGACTAGCGGGGGGGCCGGAGACCCAGTACTTC. Its protein is CASSPRRLAGGPETQYF. The whole variable domain, remainder taken from reference TRBV7-2 and TRBJ2-5, is GAGVSQSPSNKVTEKGKDVELRCDPISGHTALYWYRQSLGQGLEFLIYFQGNSAPDKSGLPSDRFSAERTGGSVSTLTIQRTQQEDSAVYLCASSPRRLAGGPETQYFGPGTRLLVL.

V is TRBV28 and J is TRBJ2-7; 8 nucleotides line up with TRBD1. Germline V gene lookup returns CDR1 MDHEN and CDR2 SYDVKM. Trimming at V came to 6 bases and at J to 6 bases, leaving 7 bases not matched to a gene. The CDR3 runs 13 residues. CDR3 loop: CASREDRVREQYF. Written as DNA, the CDR3 is TGTGCCAGCAGGGAGGACAGGGTTCGCGAGCAGTACTTC.

In this sample, this clone turned up a few times. The rearrangement links TRBV18 to TRBJ1-3; no firm D call. The CDR3 loop spans 16 amino acids. From germline, CDR1 is KGHSH and CDR2 LQKENI. Trimming cost V 2 bases and J 5 bases, with 16 bases left between them. Written as DNA, the CDR3 is TGTGCCAGCTCACCAGGCCTTGCAGGCCGTAGAAACACCATATATTTT. It encodes CASSPGLAGRRNTIYF. Using reference TRBV18 and TRBJ1-3 for the parts outside the CDR3, the full variable domain is NAGVMQNPRHLVRRRGQEARLRCSPMKGHSHVYWYRQLPEEGLKFMVYLQKENIIDESGMPKERFSAEFPKEGPSILRIQQVVRGDSAAYFCASSPGLAGRRNTIYFGEGSWLTVV.

The chain couples TRBV3-1 (or the pseudogene TRBV3-2) to TRBJ2-5, with 11 bases matching TRBD1. V was pared by 5 bases and J by 2 bases, with 7 bases of the junction left unmatched. Germline V CDR1 and CDR2: LGHDT, YNNKEL (reference sequence). This CDR3 is built from 16 residues. The CDR3 DNA sequence: TGTGCCAGCAGCAAACGGACAGGGGGCGGACAAGAGACCCAGTACTTC. The encoded protein is CASSKRTGGGQETQYF.

This chain connects TRBV5-8 to TRBJ2-3, with TRBD1 identical over 7 bases. The germline CDR1 and CDR2 sequences are SGHTS and YDEGEE. This CDR3 contains 15 residues. V lost 4 bases to trimming and J lost 2 bases; unmatched junction nucleotides: 7. CDR3 bases: TGTGCCAGCAGCCAGGACAGGATATACACAGATACGCAGTATTTT. Translation: CASSQDRIYTDTQYF. Full variable domain (remainder filled in from reference TRBV5-8 and TRBJ2-3): EAGVTQSPTHLIKTRGQQATLRCSPISGHTSVYWYQQALGLGLQFLLWYDEGEERNRGNFPPRFSGRQFPNYSSELNVNALELEDSALYLCASSQDRIYTDTQYFGPGTRLTVL.

V gene TRBV5-1 combines with J gene TRBJ1-1, with D perhaps TRBD1 (5 bases). The CDR3 extends over 15 amino acids. Trimming shortened V by 4 bases and J by 5 bases, and 18 bases separated the two germline ends. CDR1 and CDR2 from the germline V gene are SGHRS and YFSETQ. The CDR3, as DNA: TGCGCCAGCAGCCCGGAGTGGGACCGGGGGACTGAAGCTTTCTTT. Translation: CASSPEWDRGTEAFF.

This chain joins TRBV5-1 and TRBJ1-4, with TRBD1 identical over 7 bases. Trimming cost V 3 bases and J 7 bases; bases outside gene matches: 9. The CDR3 length is 15 residues. In germline, CDR1 is SGHRS, CDR2 YFSETQ. In DNA, the CDR3 is TGCGCCAGCAGCTCAAACAGGGGAGGAGGTGAAAAACTGTTTTTT. Amino acids: CASSSNRGGGEKLFF.

The V call is TRBV3-1 (or the pseudogene TRBV3-2), the J call TRBJ2-7; a weak D match, TRBD2 (5 bases). V lost 5 bases, J lost 6 bases, and 11 bases lay in between. This CDR3 region has 12 residues. Looked up from germline, CDR1 is LGHDT and CDR2 is YNNKEL (reference sequence). The CDR3 loop is CASSLGGLEQYV. Written as DNA, the CDR3 is TGTGCCAGCAGCTTAGGAGGACTCGAGCAGTACGTC.

This clone was seen only once. The chain recombines TRBV10-3 with TRBJ1-2, with D unclear. Trimming pared 0 bases from V and 6 bases from J, leaving 8 bases between. Germline CDR1 reads ENHRY; CDR2 reads SYGVKD. The CDR3 consists of 13 residues. The CDR3 bases are TGTGCCATCAGTGAGTCGGGCCAGAATGGCTACACCTTC. This gives the protein CAISESGQNGYTF.

The chain is built from TRBV29-1 and TRBJ1-1; 11 nucleotides agree with TRBD1. This CDR3 has 15 residues. Looked up from germline, CDR1 is SQVTM and CDR2 is ANQGSEA. Trimming took 7 bases from V and 0 from J; bases not matched to a gene: 7. As DNA, the CDR3 is TGCAGCGCGGACAGGGGGCTGATGGTGAACACTGAAGCTTTCTTT. The encoded protein is CSADRGLMVNTEAFF. The entire variable domain, with the rest obtained from reference TRBV29-1 and TRBJ1-1, is as follows: SAVISQKPSRDICQRGTSLTIQCQVDSQVTMMFWYRQQPGQSLTLIATANQGSEATYESGFVIDKFPISRPNLTFSTLTVSNMSPEDSSIYLCSADRGLMVNTEAFFGQGTRLTVV.

In this sample, this clone turned up a few times. Other DNA sequences in this specimen translate into the identical CDR3. The chain recombines TRBV5-4 with TRBJ1-2; D gene uncertain. V lost 0 bases to trimming and J lost 4 bases, with 4 bases between them. The germline V gene encodes CDR1 SGHNT and CDR2 YYREEE (reference sequence). The CDR3 totals 12 residues. The CDR3 bases are TGTGCCAGCAGCTTGGACGGCTATGGCTACACCTTC. Its protein product is CASSLDGYGYTF.

This clone occurred a few times. The rearrangement joins TRBV7-9 to TRBJ1-1, with a possible D match to TRBD1 (5 bases). The ends were cut back, 8 bases at V and 4 bases at J, with 11 bases in the middle. Germline CDR1 and CDR2: SEHNR and FQNEAQ (reference sequence). The CDR3 has 12 amino acids. CDR3 sequence (DNA): TGTGCCAGCCGACATAGGGGCACTGAAGCTTTCTTT. This sequence encodes CASRHRGTEAFF.

The chain recombines TRBV30 with TRBJ1-5, with 7 bases fitting TRBD1. V shed 4 bases, J shed 7 bases, and the junction held 13 bases outside the gene matches. From germline, CDR1 is GTSNPN and CDR2 SVGIG (reference sequence). The CDR3 spans 15 residues. For the CDR3, the DNA is TGTGCCTGGACCTCACAAAACAGGGGACGGCAGCCCCAGCATTTT. This translates into CAWTSQNRGRQPQHF.